What follows describes a single TCR beta chain. Ten or more counts support this clonotype. Its cognate antigen has yet to be identified. No clone much larger than this one lies a single base away; base qualities are absent. Amplification of TCR beta CDR3 regions was carried out from RNA transcripts. The TCR CDR3 was subjected to a first round of RT-PCR using the HTBI primer set and the Qiagen OneStep RT-PCR kit. Libraries were constructed in a second round of multiplex PCR, after which size selection and purification were performed. The libraries were sequenced on an Illumina HiSeq2000 using paired-end 100 bp reads. The original methods were these. SOAPnuke was used to process the raw data, removing reads that contained adapters or uncalled bases, had a mean Phred below 15, or lacked an exact match to the constant primer or identifier. COPE v1.2.5 was used to merge the high-quality paired reads, and each unique nucleotide sequence was defined as a clonotype. MiTCR v1.1 was used to align clonotypes to the IMGT TRBV, TRBD and TRBJ reference segments. Only V-J combinations with frequency above 0.0001, covering approximately 99% of repertoires, were analysed. The TCS score was defined as the ratio of F50 (clonal expansion) to E x V (chaos), calculated using BLOSUM62-based TCRdist between CDR3 peptides within each V-J. Welch's t-statistics and random forest reduced around 520 V-J features to 10 to 15, which were used in a naive Bayes classifier (R e1071). TCRdb applied fastp at Q25 and MiXCR to the public reads, then kept only in-frame beta chains. Duplicate CDR3 protein sequences are folded into a single record with the most common DNA and genes. It is TCRdb's table, rather than the study itself, that gives the V and J calls and clone size. A total of hundreds of thousands of distinct CDR3 sequences appear in this sample, roughly 50% of them only once. The ten largest clonotypes hold about 7.8% of the sample.

The data stem from a study of T cells in Graves' hyperthyroidism and ophthalmopathy (dated by TCRdb to about 2019). About the investigation overall: To identify TCR V-J signatures that set the groups apart, the researchers used a discovery cohort of more than 95 patients, made up of around 42 with Graves' ophthalmopathy and 57 with stable Graves' hyperthyroidism. Prospective prediction of ophthalmopathy was tested in an independent validation cohort of approximately 19 hyperthyroidism patients and 17 patients who later progressed to ophthalmopathy. For training and testing, the 100 or so patients in the discovery cohort were randomly divided in a 7:3 ratio. The study also compared thyroid tissue and blood T-cell repertoires from about six Graves' hyperthyroidism patients. Once sampling was done, hyperthyroidism patients were given methimazole at a starting dose of 30 mg daily, whereas ophthalmopathy patients were given high-dose intravenous methylprednisolone. The paper reports TCR Vbeta CDR3 sequencing of approximately 140 peripheral blood samples: fewer than 50 ophthalmopathy, 70 to 85 hyperthyroidism and approximately 17 progressor patients. What the study reported, not specific to this receptor: Sample size was not statistically predetermined, and blinding of investigators to group allocation was not performed. In validation, progression to ophthalmopathy was predicted by the model with 65% to 71% sensitivity and 72% to 80% specificity, a median of approximately 6.5 months before onset. Most expanded thyroid clonotypes (frequency above 0.001) were also found in blood, which suggests that blood repertoires may mirror thyroid immune responses. In cross-validation, a model built on a 13 V-J signature told ophthalmopathy apart from stable hyperthyroidism with about 90% sensitivity and roughly 81% specificity, and in testing the same model reached 80%/75%.

The cysteine opens and the phenylalanine closes a CDR3 of 12 amino acids. The only DNA kept is the CDR3, 36 bases in frame from the first base. In the germline V gene (reference sequence), CDR1 corresponds to SEHNR and CDR2 to FQNEAQ. The V end loses 5 bases and the J end loses 4 bases, and a stretch of 9 bases separates them. Stable Graves' hyperthyroidism was defined as no progression to ophthalmopathy during 18 months of follow-up. Hyperthyroidism patients were newly diagnosed, with disease duration under 2 months, and aged 18 to 65 years. Patients with uncontrolled infections, other autoimmune diseases, pregnancy or lactation were excluded. Clinical symptoms, serum thyroxine and TRAb, thyroid ultrasound, and orbital computed tomography formed the basis for the diagnoses. Total RNA was extracted with Trizol reagent, and quality was checked on an Agilent 2100 Bioanalyzer.

Sample: peripheral blood or thyroid tissue (not recorded which). The chain is assembled from TRBV7-9 and TRBJ2-7; no D gene is confidently identified. The receptor's source is a woman between 18 and 29 years old with Graves' hyperthyroidism. Donor details come from another sample of the same person, matched by shared clones. The DNA reads TGTGCCAGCAGCCCCTCGTTGTACGAGCAGTACTTC. This translates into CASSPSLYEQYF.